This TCR beta chain is drawn from a study of CD8+ T cells in alopecia areata. The germline gives CDR1 MNHNS, CDR2 SASEGT. This CDR3 has 13 residues. V was trimmed by 1 base and J by 2 bases, leaving 5 bases between them. The sequencing template was cDNA reverse transcribed from extracted RNA. The table came from immunoSEQ multiplex PCR; TCRdb's copy has only in-frame clones and leaves some out. The profile covers under 250,000 clones, with approximately 52% appearing a single time and 0.4% to 0.55% taken by the ten largest. This receptor was obtained from a human donor with alopecia areata. The sequencing here drew on CD4+ T cells sorted from blood, taken at week 0. The J gene is TRBJ2-5, the V gene TRBV6-1, with D perhaps TRBD1 (5 bases). CDR3 nucleotides: TGTGCCAGCAGTGAAGGGACACAAGAGACCCAGTACTTC. Translating gives CASSEGTQETQYF.